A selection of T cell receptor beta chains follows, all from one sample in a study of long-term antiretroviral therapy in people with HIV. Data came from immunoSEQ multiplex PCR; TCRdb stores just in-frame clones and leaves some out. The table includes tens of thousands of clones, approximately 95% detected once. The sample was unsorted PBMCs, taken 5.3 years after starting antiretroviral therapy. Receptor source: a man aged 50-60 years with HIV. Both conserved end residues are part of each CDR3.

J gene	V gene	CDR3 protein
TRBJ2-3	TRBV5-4	CASSFNFQPTDTQYF
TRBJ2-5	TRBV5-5	CASSLDSRSGTQYF
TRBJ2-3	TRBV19	CASSFRRGVDTDTQYF
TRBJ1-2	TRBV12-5	CASGSLPGGGVEGYTF
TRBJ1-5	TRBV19	CASSPRQGNQPQHF
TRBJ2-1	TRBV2	CASNAPGGPSYNEQFF
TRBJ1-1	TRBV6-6	CASSHPGQQNTEAFF
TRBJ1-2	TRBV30	CAWSVRQGYYGYTF
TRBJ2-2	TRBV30	CAWTLRGTGELFF
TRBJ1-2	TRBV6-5	CASSYDREPRGYTF
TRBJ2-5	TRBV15	CATSRVRLAGEQYF
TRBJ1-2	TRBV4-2	CASSQGENDYGYTF
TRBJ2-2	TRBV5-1	CASTPVRGGDPAGELFF
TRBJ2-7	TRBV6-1	CASSENSGGQSEQYF
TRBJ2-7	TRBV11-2	CASSPPTNSYEQYF
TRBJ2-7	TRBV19	CASSIGARGYEQYF
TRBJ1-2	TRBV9	CASSRPGQSRGYTF
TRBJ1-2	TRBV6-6	CASRDTGGGYGYTF
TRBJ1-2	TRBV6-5	CASRRQGFDGYTF
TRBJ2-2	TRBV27	CASSLLAGELFF
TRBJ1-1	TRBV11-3	CASSLGGDRGEAFF
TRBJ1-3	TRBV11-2	CASSPGGFSGNTIYF